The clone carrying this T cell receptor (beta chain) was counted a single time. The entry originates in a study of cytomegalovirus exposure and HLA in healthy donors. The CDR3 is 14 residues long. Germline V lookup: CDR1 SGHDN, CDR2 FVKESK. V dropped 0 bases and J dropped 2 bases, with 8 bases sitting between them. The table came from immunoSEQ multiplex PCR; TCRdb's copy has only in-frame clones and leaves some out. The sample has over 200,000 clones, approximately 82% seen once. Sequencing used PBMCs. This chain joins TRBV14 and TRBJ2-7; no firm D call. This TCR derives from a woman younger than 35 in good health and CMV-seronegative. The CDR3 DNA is TGTGCCAGCAGCCAAGACCGGAGTACCTACGAGCAGTACTTC. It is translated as CASSQDRSTYEQYF.